A selection of T cell receptor beta chains follows, all from one sample in a study of cytomegalovirus exposure and HLA in healthy donors. Data came from immunoSEQ multiplex PCR; TCRdb stores just in-frame clones and leaves some out. The sample contains roughly 110,000 clones, roughly 74% of which appear only once. Source material: PBMCs. The origin of the receptors is a middle-aged man in good health and CMV-seronegative. Each CDR3 is given without its conserved first and last residue. The order of the fields is V gene, CDR3 protein.

v_call: TRBV20-1
cdr3_aa: SAGPGAEQY

v_call: TRBV2
cdr3_aa: ASSGETSGVETQY

v_call: TRBV7-2
cdr3_aa: ASSLTGLPKEKLF

v_call: TRBV2
cdr3_aa: ASNREVGTEAF

v_call: TRBV5-1
cdr3_aa: ASSFPTGTDDEQF

v_call: TRBV5-1
cdr3_aa: ASSDRTGGYEQY

v_call: TRBV4-1
cdr3_aa: ASSQEPFRTGTEAF

v_call: TRBV18
cdr3_aa: ASSLPETGVYGYT

v_call: TRBV18
cdr3_aa: ASSPTTGATTEAF

v_call: TRBV2
cdr3_aa: ASGSGFTDTQY

v_call: TRBV5-8
cdr3_aa: ASSQSGGVYNEQF

v_call: TRBV27
cdr3_aa: ASSSVPRTEAF

v_call: TRBV18
cdr3_aa: ASSPVSSTDTQY

v_call: TRBV28
cdr3_aa: ASSSALSTANYGYT

v_call: TRBV29-1
cdr3_aa: SVEDLDEQY

v_call: TRBV10-1
cdr3_aa: ASVGQGVISTEAF

v_call: TRBV6-1
cdr3_aa: ASSRQTPGIEKLF

v_call: TRBV5-6
cdr3_aa: ASSLGDRARETQY

v_call: TRBV2
cdr3_aa: ASTRTGYTGELF

v_call: TRBV6-5
cdr3_aa: ASSYSWTSGGNEQF

v_call: TRBV5-1
cdr3_aa: ASSLGQGAPYEQY

v_call: TRBV7-9
cdr3_aa: SSSPSGTGDNSPLH

v_call: TRBV7-9
cdr3_aa: ASSPTVNEKLF

v_call: TRBV6-1
cdr3_aa: ASGEGNQPQH

v_call: TRBV4-1
cdr3_aa: ASSQDFRGVTSTDTQY

v_call: TRBV14
cdr3_aa: ASSQGLYGYT

v_call: TRBV19
cdr3_aa: ASGRGLANEKLF

v_call: TRBV2
cdr3_aa: ASSPSSPLH

v_call: TRBV6-5
cdr3_aa: ASRRNGGVHTEAF

v_call: TRBV5-1
cdr3_aa: ASSLAPNTGAQPQH

v_call: TRBV9
cdr3_aa: ASSVEGWEGETQY

v_call: TRBV15
cdr3_aa: ATSRGDTSYEQY

v_call: TRBV5-8
cdr3_aa: ASRPSGGAPGYT

v_call: TRBV7-2
cdr3_aa: ASSLIALEQY

v_call: TRBV2
cdr3_aa: ASRDRDRVGGYT

v_call: TRBV29-1
cdr3_aa: SVPGLAVETQY

v_call: TRBV29-1
cdr3_aa: SGSPSGGREQF

v_call: TRBV9
cdr3_aa: ASSVGTGVNEKLF

v_call: TRBV5-5
cdr3_aa: ASSLEDRAWNTEAF

v_call: TRBV6-6
cdr3_aa: ASRWTGSTEAF